The clone carrying this T cell receptor (beta chain) was recorded once. The record originates from a study of CD8 T cells in Susac syndrome. An input of roughly 0.45 to 1 ug of RNA was subjected to reverse transcription using random hexamers. From the immunoSEQ multiplex PCR reads, TCRdb called clonotypes with MiXCR, one entry per CDR3 protein. The sample records around 170,000 distinct CDR3 sequences, 85% to 95% being singletons. Germline trimming cut 4 bases from V and 6 bases from J; bases unmatched to any gene: 6. Germline V gene lookup returns CDR1 SNHLY and CDR2 FYNNEI. The CDR3 totals 14 residues. TEMRA cells were enriched by FACS, while CD8+ and CD4+ T cells were obtained through a negative isolation that was performed magnetically.

The TCR comes from a human donor with Susac syndrome. This sequence joins TRBV2 and TRBJ2-4, with 7 bases identical to TRBD1. Sequencing input: CD8+ T cells from PBMCs. CDR3 sequence: CASSGGTVLNIQYF. The CDR3, as DNA: TGTGCCAGCAGTGGAGGGACAGTACTAAACATTCAGTACTTC.